The T cell receptor beta chain under discussion was sequenced for a study of Ad26.COV2.S vaccination and SARS-CoV-2 variants. Germline V gene sequence: CDR1 SGHTA, CDR2 FQGNSA. Trimming removed 5 bases at V and 0 bases at J, with 10 bases between. The CDR3 has 14 amino acids. Treatment meaning: some 20 received Ad26.COV2.S at low or high dose, single or two shots; five or six received placebo; per-sample allocation not given. Sampling was done on day 63 after the first vaccine or placebo injection. An adult aged 18-55 years in Boston served as the donor. About this clone itself: The antigen remains undetermined.

The data were produced by immunoSEQ multiplex PCR, yet TCRdb's version contains in-frame clones alone and is incomplete. Seen here are roughly 450,000 clones, approximately 90% observed once, and the top ten hold 9% to 15%. General study results and limits: People who got the vaccine had more spike-specific TCR breadth than people who got placebo. After vaccination, substantial breadth of spike-specific CD8+ and CD4+ responses was reported.

The starting material was peripheral blood, obtained in a trial of Ad26.COV2.S vaccine versus placebo. This clonotype was obtained from a person between 18 and 65 years old who received the Ad26.COV2.S COVID-19 vaccine or a placebo. The rearrangement joins TRBV7-2 to TRBJ1-2; the D gene is possibly TRBD1 (6 bases). DNA of the CDR3: TGTGCCAGCAGCCGGGACACTGCTAACTATGGCTACACCTTC. Encoded protein: CASSRDTANYGYTF.